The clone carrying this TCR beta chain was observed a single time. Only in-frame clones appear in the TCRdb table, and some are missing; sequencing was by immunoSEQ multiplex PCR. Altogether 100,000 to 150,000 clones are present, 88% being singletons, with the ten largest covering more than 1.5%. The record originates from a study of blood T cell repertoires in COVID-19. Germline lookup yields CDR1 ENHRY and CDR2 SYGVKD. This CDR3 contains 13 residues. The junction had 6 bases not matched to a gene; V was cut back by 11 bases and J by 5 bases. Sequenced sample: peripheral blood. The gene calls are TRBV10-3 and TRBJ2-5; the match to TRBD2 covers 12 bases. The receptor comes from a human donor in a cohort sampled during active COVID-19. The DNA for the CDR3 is TGTGCCGTCGGAGGGACTAGCGGGGAGACCCAGTACTTC. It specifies CAVGGTSGETQYF.